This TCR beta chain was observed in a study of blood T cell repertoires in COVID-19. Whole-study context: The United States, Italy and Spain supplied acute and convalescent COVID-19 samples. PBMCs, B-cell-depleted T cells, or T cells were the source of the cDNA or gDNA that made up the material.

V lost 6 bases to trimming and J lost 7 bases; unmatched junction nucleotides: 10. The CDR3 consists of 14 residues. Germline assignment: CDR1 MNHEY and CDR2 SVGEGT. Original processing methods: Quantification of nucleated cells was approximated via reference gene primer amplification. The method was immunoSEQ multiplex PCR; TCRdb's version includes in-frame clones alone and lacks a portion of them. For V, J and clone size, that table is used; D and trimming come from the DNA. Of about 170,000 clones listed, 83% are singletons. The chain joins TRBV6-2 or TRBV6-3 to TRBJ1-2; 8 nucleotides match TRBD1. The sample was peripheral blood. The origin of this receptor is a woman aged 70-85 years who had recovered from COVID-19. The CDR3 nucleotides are TGTGCCAGCAGCCGCCTGGGACAGGCTTCTGGCTACACCTTC. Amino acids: CASSRLGQASGYTF.